A selection of T cell receptor beta chains follows, all from one sample in a study of T cell repertoires in cytomegalovirus infection. MiXCR was run by TCRdb on the reads, yielding one entry per CDR3 protein. Of about 490,000 distinct CDR3 sequences listed, 11% were seen once; the top ten hold around 9.6%. Sequencing used PBMCs. Every receptor here comes from a human donor in good health (CMV status not recorded). Some clones in this sample may be carry-over from other donors' samples. Both conserved end residues are part of each CDR3. D genes are given only for firm matches. Some rows mark clone size as missing; the rest say once, few, many or name a class of expanded clone.

j_call clone_size v_call d_call cdr3_aa cdr3_nt
TRBJ2-7 NA TRBV2 TRBD1 CASEGQGNEQYF TGTGCCAGCGAGGGACAGGGAAACGAGCAGTACTTC
TRBJ2-7 many TRBV27 NA CASKGGLHEQYF TGTGCCAGCAAAGGGGGGCTCCACGAGCAGTACTTC
TRBJ2-3 many TRBV7-9 NA CASSDQGGTQYF TGTGCCAGCAGCGACCAGGGGGGTACGCAGTATTTT
TRBJ2-1 NA TRBV4-2 NA CASSPNLPGDEQFF TGTGCCAGCAGCCCCAACCTCCCAGGGGATGAGCAGTTCTTC
TRBJ2-1 few TRBV3-1 NA CASSQDRGLAREQFF TGTGCCAGCAGCCAAGATCGAGGGTTGGCTAGGGAGCAGTTCTTC
TRBJ2-1 many TRBV28 NA CASSPGRESDNEQFF TGTGCCAGCAGCCCAGGACGAGAGAGTGACAATGAGCAGTTCTTC
TRBJ1-2 many TRBV28 NA CASSLFSEGRRDTF TGTGCCAGCAGTTTATTTTCGGAGGGGCGCCGGGACACCTTC
TRBJ2-1 many TRBV7-3 TRBD2 CASSQEPGTSSYNEQFF TGTGCCAGCAGCCAAGAACCCGGGACTAGCTCCTACAATGAGCAGTTCTTC
TRBJ2-1 few TRBV5-1 NA CASSSFTGGDEVRPSNEQFF TGCGCCAGCAGCTCCTTCACGGGGGGCGACGAGGTTAGGCCTAGCAATGAGCAGTTCTTC
TRBJ2-7 many TRBV4-2 TRBD2 CASSQGGTRSSYEQYF TGTGCCAGCAGCCAAGGGGGGACTAGGAGCTCCTACGAGCAGTACTTC
TRBJ1-2 NA TRBV28 NA CASSFPLVDYTF TGTGCCAGCAGTTTCCCCCTAGTAGACTACACCTTC
TRBJ1-1 few TRBV5-6 NA CASSFTGSAEAFF TGTGCCAGCAGCTTTACGGGGAGCGCTGAAGCTTTCTTT
TRBJ2-1 few TRBV19 NA CASSIGRLRVGSSYNEQFF TGTGCCAGTAGTATAGGCCGCCTTAGGGTAGGGAGCTCCTACAATGAGCAGTTCTTC
TRBJ2-5 many TRBV10-3 TRBD1 CAISEKTGGEKETQYF TGTGCCATCAGTGAGAAGACAGGGGGCGAGAAGGAGACCCAGTACTTC
TRBJ1-5 many TRBV7-2 NA CASSSDGGPGNQPQHF TGTGCCAGCAGCTCAGATGGGGGGCCCGGCAATCAGCCCCAGCATTTT
TRBJ2-1 many TRBV7-9 TRBD2 CASSLVNLRGTSGSNEQFF TGTGCCAGCAGCTTAGTAAACCTCCGGGGGACTAGCGGGAGCAATGAGCAGTTCTTC
TRBJ2-3 many TRBV5-1 NA CASSSLGSGNTFTDTQYF TGCGCCAGCAGCTCCTTGGGGAGCGGCAACACTTTCACAGATACGCAGTATTTT
TRBJ2-3 many TRBV11-2 NA CASSPRGTVFMRDTQYF TGTGCCAGCAGCCCACGGGGGACAGTCTTCATGAGAGATACGCAGTATTTT
TRBJ2-7 many TRBV19 TRBD1 CASTRDRASYEQYF TGTGCCAGTACAAGGGACAGGGCCTCCTACGAGCAGTACTTC
TRBJ1-5 NA TRBV29-1 NA CSVAGERGQPQHF TGCAGCGTTGCAGGGGAGAGGGGTCAGCCCCAGCATTTT
TRBJ1-5 few TRBV2 NA CASSEGASGNQPQHF TGTGCCAGCAGTGAGGGGGCATCCGGTAATCAGCCCCAGCATTTT
TRBJ1-1 many TRBV9 TRBD1 CASSKDRRTEAFF TGTGCCAGCAGCAAGGACAGGAGGACTGAAGCTTTCTTT
TRBJ2-7 NA TRBV18 TRBD2 CASSPLEALADEQYF TGTGCCAGCTCACCTCTAGAGGCGCTAGCGGACGAGCAGTACTTC
TRBJ2-5 medium-sized TRBV7-2 TRBD2 CASSLVGRGGRETQYF TGTGCCAGCAGCTTAGTTGGCCGGGGGGGCCGAGAGACCCAGTACTTC
TRBJ2-1 few TRBV20-1 NA CSARDSRPDKSYNEQFF TGCAGTGCTAGAGATTCGCGCCCGGACAAATCCTACAATGAGCAGTTCTTC
TRBJ1-5 NA TRBV19 NA CASSISRAGNQPQHF TGTGCCAGTAGTATATCTCGGGCGGGAAATCAGCCCCAGCATTTT
TRBJ2-1 many TRBV6-5 NA CASSYATGSGSYNEQFF TGTGCCAGCAGTTACGCCACCGGTAGTGGCTCCTACAATGAGCAGTTCTTC
TRBJ2-5 many TRBV4-1 NA CASSPIRADQETQYF TGCGCCAGCAGCCCGATCCGAGCGGATCAAGAGACCCAGTACTTC
TRBJ1-2 many TRBV27 NA CASSPTGLDGYTF TGTGCCAGCAGCCCTACAGGGTTGGATGGCTACACCTTC
TRBJ1-2 many TRBV20-1 NA CSAEPPPLFNYGYTF TGCAGTGCCGAACCTCCCCCGCTGTTTAACTATGGCTACACCTTC
TRBJ1-4 many TRBV7-7 NA CASSLGGGEKLFF TGTGCCAGCAGCTTAGGCGGCGGTGAAAAACTGTTTTTT
TRBJ2-3 many TRBV7-3 NA CASSLGGRDTQYF TGTGCCAGCAGCTTAGGGGGAAGAGATACGCAGTATTTT
TRBJ1-6 NA TRBV6-5 NA CASSYQGGSPLHF TGTGCCAGCAGTTATCAGGGCGGGTCACCCCTCCACTTT
TRBJ1-5 many TRBV5-8 NA CASSSGAVRNQPQHF TGTGCCAGCAGCTCCGGGGCGGTACGCAATCAGCCCCAGCATTTT
TRBJ1-1 many TRBV4-2 TRBD1 CASSPRGTGLNTEAFF TGTGCCAGCAGCCCGAGGGGGACAGGGCTGAACACTGAAGCTTTCTTT
TRBJ2-5 many TRBV25-1 TRBD2 CASEAGVGAYQETQYF TGTGCCAGTGAAGCGGGAGTCGGGGCCTACCAAGAGACCCAGTACTTC
TRBJ2-5 many TRBV2 TRBD1 CASSSGQPGGTQYF TGTGCCAGCAGTTCGGGACAGCCAGGGGGGACCCAGTACTTC
TRBJ1-2 NA TRBV9 NA CASSVSQGWKGYTF TGTGCCAGCAGCGTATCACAGGGTTGGAAGGGCTACACCTTC
TRBJ1-1 many TRBV7-3 NA CASSYDGVNTEAFF TGTGCCAGCAGCTACGACGGGGTGAACACTGAAGCTTTCTTT
TRBJ2-3 many TRBV6-1 NA CASSAPGTDNTDTQYF TGTGCCAGCAGTGCCCCTGGGACGGACAACACAGATACGCAGTATTTT
TRBJ2-6 NA TRBV7-8 TRBD1 CASSRTGDGANVLTF TGTGCCAGCAGCCGGACAGGGGACGGGGCCAACGTCCTGACTTTC
TRBJ2-7 many TRBV19 NA CASSSGDGYEQYF TGTGCCAGTAGCTCGGGGGACGGTTACGAGCAGTACTTC
TRBJ1-4 NA TRBV3-1 NA CASSYWTGWDEKLFF TGTGCCAGCAGCTACTGGACCGGGTGGGATGAAAAACTGTTTTTT
TRBJ1-3 many TRBV7-2 NA CASSFGSSGNTIYF TGTGCCAGCAGCTTCGGCAGCTCTGGAAACACCATATATTTT
TRBJ2-1 NA TRBV9 NA CASSAVLYYNEQFF TGTGCCAGCAGCGCCGTGTTATACTACAATGAGCAGTTCTTC
TRBJ2-1 many TRBV28 TRBD1 CASSILTGGIYNEQFF TGTGCCAGCAGTATACTAACAGGGGGTATCTACAATGAGCAGTTCTTC
TRBJ1-4 many TRBV11-2 NA CASSRFAPLNEKLFF TGTGCCAGCAGCCGTTTCGCCCCTCTAAACGAAAAACTGTTTTTT
TRBJ1-4 many TRBV7-9 TRBD1 CASSSQDRVEKLFF TGTGCCAGCAGCTCCCAGGACAGGGTAGAAAAACTGTTTTTT
TRBJ1-1 many TRBV28 NA CASSPVEGLGTEAFF TGTGCCAGCAGTCCCGTAGAGGGGTTGGGGACTGAAGCTTTCTTT